This TCR beta chain derives from a study of T cell responses to AZD1222 COVID-19 vaccine. The assay was immunoSEQ multiplex PCR, and TCRdb's table has in-frame clones only and misses some. This table has about 160,000 clones, about 92% appearing once. This CDR3 spans 14 amino acids. Trimming took 3 bases from V and 2 from J, leaving 10 bases between them. Germline lookup yields CDR1 LNHDA and CDR2 SQIVND (reference sequence). The sequences come from peripheral blood, collected 28 days after the second AZD1222 dose. This TCR was sampled from an adult who received the AZD1222 COVID-19 vaccine. The chain carries TRBV19 and TRBJ1-2; no clear D. The CDR3 here is CASSMVAENYGYTF. CDR3 bases: TGTGCCAGTAGTATGGTGGCCGAGAACTATGGCTACACCTTC.